This TCR beta chain was retrieved from a study of early T cells in non-severe SARS-CoV-2 infection. Across the whole study: Alpha and beta chains were unpaired, from unsorted whole-blood bulk RNA. Study outcomes and limitations: VDJdb matching, biased toward anti-spike CD8 responses, missed private and CD4 specificities.

V gave up 3 bases and J gave up 5 bases; unmatched junction bases: 7. The CDR3 has 14 residues. The V gene's germline CDR1 is GTSNPN and CDR2 SVGIG (reference sequence). Each single cDNA molecule received a unique molecular identifier. TCRdb analysed the 5' RACE reads with MiXCR anew, one entry per CDR3 protein. The sample consists of about 42,000 distinct CDR3 sequences, less than 8.5% of them appearing once. As concerns this clonotype: Its antigen is unknown.

Specimen: whole blood. The rearrangement uses TRBV30 and TRBJ1-2; 9 positions agree with TRBD1. The sequence derives from an adult who was a healthcare worker with PCR-confirmed SARS-CoV-2 infection or an uninfected control (not recorded which). The CDR3 here is CAWSEGQGEYGYTF. DNA for the CDR3: TGTGCCTGGAGCGAGGGACAGGGAGAGTATGGCTACACCTTC.